The clone carrying this T cell receptor (beta chain) appeared a few times. Its antigen is as yet unknown. The sample originates from a study of CD8+CD57+ T cells in acquired aplastic anemia. In the study overall: Average DNA yield from sorted CD4+ and CD8+ cells was about 2.9 ug. Whole-study results and caveats: Patients and controls were found to share 25 to 35 CD8+ CDR3 sequences.

The CDR3 has 15 amino acids. The junction had 7 bases not matched to a gene; V was cut back by 7 bases and J by 0 bases. CDR1 is MNHEY and CDR2 is SMNVEV in the germline V gene (reference sequence). CDR3 and TCR beta VDJ profiling relied on genomic DNA as the template. TCRdb re-derived calls from the reads in MiXCR, one entry per CDR3 protein. The sample lists 150,000 or so distinct CDR3 sequences, just under 65% occurring once. The chain combines TRBV27 with TRBJ2-3; 7 bases are shared with TRBD2. This receptor was taken from a human donor in good health. Sequencing was done on a sample of sorted CD4+, CD8+, or CD8+CD57+ T cells (not recorded which) from PBMCs. CDR3 amino acids: CASIRSGKSTDTQYF. In DNA form, the CDR3 reads TGTGCCAGCATCCGCAGCGGGAAAAGCACAGATACGCAGTATTTT.